This T cell receptor beta chain was documented in a study of early T cells in non-severe SARS-CoV-2 infection. MiXCR, applied by TCRdb to the 5' RACE reads, yields one record per CDR3 protein. The repertoire holds tens of thousands of distinct CDR3 sequences, with around 4.5% as singletons. In this sample, this clonotype turned up many times. The receptor's source is an adult who was a healthcare worker with PCR-confirmed SARS-CoV-2 infection or an uninfected control (not recorded which). Sequencing used whole blood.

The CDR3 nucleotides read TGTGCCAGCAGCCGTCGGGCGGGAGGGGTCTACAATGAGCAGTTCTTC. It translates to CASSRRAGGVYNEQFF. The chain carries TRBV14 and TRBJ2-1; TRBD2 agrees at 9 bases. The length of the CDR3 is 16 residues. Looked up from germline, CDR1 is SGHDN and CDR2 is FVKESK. The trim removed 4 bases at V and 3 bases at J, leaving 7 bases unmatched.